One sample yielded the 14 T cell receptor delta chains listed below, sequenced in a study of Vδ1+ human thymocytes. General study findings and limits: Highly polyclonal TRG and TRD repertoires with Gaussian CDR3 length distributions appeared in thymus.

Extracted RNA was reverse transcribed into cDNA. Pooled V-gene forward primers with one constant-region reverse primer generated the CDR3 amplicons by multiplex PCR. TCRdb re-called the multiplex PCR reads via CATT. The sample shows about 20,000 delta-chain clones, around 7.4% of them seen only once. Which antigens these TCRs recognize remains unknown. Sample: Vdelta1+ gamma-delta thymocytes from the thymus. The sample's subset: FACS-sorted CD3+ TCRalphabeta- TCRVdelta1+ TCRVdelta2- thymocytes. The receptors originated from a child younger than two who had congenital heart surgery.

This clone was seen more than once but under ten times. V gene TRDV1 combines with J gene TRDJ1; TRDD3 matches 8 bases. The germline V gene encodes CDR1 TSWWSYY and CDR2 QGS. The CDR3 has 18 amino acids. J lost 3 bases, V lost 0 bases, and 12 bases had no gene match. This CDR3 is CALGELDRGIWGADKLIF. For the CDR3, the DNA is TGTGCTCTTGGGGAACTAGACCGGGGGATATGGGGGGCCGATAAACTCATCTTT.

This chain uses TRDV1 with TRDJ1; D ambiguous. V was clipped by 1 base and J by 7 bases, with 4 bases between them. CDR3 size: 11 residues. The germline V gene encodes CDR1 TSWWSYY and CDR2 QGS. DNA of the CDR3: TGTGCTCTTGGGGAACGTGGTAAACTCATCTTT. Residues: CALGERGKLIF.

V is TRDV1 and J is TRDJ1; TRDD3 aligns across 7 bases. V dropped 2 bases and J dropped 0; count of bases not matched to a gene: 9. CDR3 length: 17 amino acids. Germline lookup yields CDR1 TSWWSYY and CDR2 QGS. CDR3 region: CALGETSLGGNTDKLIF. CDR3 bases: TGTGCTCTTGGGGAAACCTCCCTGGGGGGTAACACCGATAAACTCATCTTT.

This clone was observed a few times. One end of the junction varies from germline; a read error may be responsible. The V and J genes are TRDV2 and TRDJ3, with 12 bases matching TRDD3. In germline, CDR1 is GEAIGNYY, CDR2 EKD. The CDR3 totals 19 residues. The CDR3 protein is CSVAGGYVHSSWDTRQMFF. As DNA, the CDR3 is TGCTCGGTTGCTGGGGGATACGTTCACAGCTCCTGGGACACCCGACAGATGTTTTTC.

This clone was detected only a few times. The V call is TRDV1, the J call TRDJ1, with 12 bases that match TRDD3. The CDR3 is 24 amino acids. V was clipped by 0 bases and J by 0 bases; unmatched bases: 23. Germline CDR1 TSWWSYY, CDR2 QGS. The CDR3 region is CALGELVTPYWGIPSFPYTDKLIF. CDR3 DNA: TGTGCTCTTGGGGAACTAGTAACACCCTACTGGGGGATACCCTCTTTTCCGTACACCGATAAACTCATCTTT.

V usage is TRDV1 and J usage is TRDJ1, with D hard to call. CDR1 TSWWSYY and CDR2 QGS come from the germline V gene. Deletions cut 5 bases from V and 3 bases from J, with 19 bases between. This CDR3 spans 16 amino acids. CDR3 nucleotide sequence: TGTGCTCTTGGGAAACGTAGAGGACCCGTCGCCGATAAACTCATCTTT. It translates to CALGKRRGPVADKLIF.

Concerning this clone itself: The junction departs from germline at one end; a sequencing error may be responsible. The chain has TRDV1 and TRDJ1; D unresolved. In the absence of a J gene in TCRdb, the DNA was matched to germline to assign it here. The CDR3 length is 16 residues. Germline assignment: CDR1 TSWWSYY and CDR2 QGS. The CDR3: CALVEFQQSHTDKLIF. Written as DNA, the CDR3 is TGTGCTCTTGTGGAATTCCAGCAAAGTCACACCGATAAACTCATCTTT.

J is TRDJ1 and V is TRDV1; D is unclear. Germline CDR1 reads TSWWSYY; CDR2 reads QGS. V lost 5 bases to trimming and J lost 7 bases, with 11 bases between them. The CDR3 covers 12 residues. The CDR3 sequence: CALGLCGGKLIF. CDR3 sequence (DNA): TGTGCTCTTGGGCTTTGTGGTGGTAAACTCATCTTT.

The gene calls are TRDV1 and TRDJ1; 12 bases match TRDD3. CDR3 size: 21 residues. Germline CDR1 reads TSWWSYY; CDR2 reads QGS. With V trimmed by 4 bases and J by 0 bases, 18 bases remained unmatched. The CDR3 DNA reads as TGTGCTCTTGGGGGGCGGCCTACCCAACTGGGGGATACCCCCCACACCGATAAACTCATCTTT. Its protein product is CALGGRPTQLGDTPHTDKLIF.

A remark on this clone: A much larger clone sits a single nucleotide away, making a read error possible. The J gene has no call, while the V gene is TRDV2; TRDD3 is the table's D call, not checked against the DNA. Germline V gives CDR1 GEAIGNYY, CDR2 EKD. This CDR3 is 14 amino acids long. In DNA form, the CDR3 reads TGTGCCTGTAATTGGGGGATACACACCGATAAACTCATCTTC. Its translation is CACNWGIHTDKLIF.

Comments on this clone: One end of the junction varies from germline; a read error may be responsible. Other DNA sequences within the sample encode an identical CDR3. This chain uses TRDV1 with TRDJ1, with D possibly matching TRDD2 (5 bases). This CDR3 spans 15 amino acids. CDR1 is TSWWSYY and CDR2 is QGS in the germline V gene. The CDR3 spells CALGELRAASDKLIF. The CDR3 DNA reads TGTGCTCTTGGGGAACTACGGGCCGCTTCCGACAAACTCATCTTT.

This clone has a handful of counts. V gene TRDV3 combines with J gene TRDJ1, with no clear D. Germline V lookup: CDR1 TVYSNPD, CDR2 GDNSRS (reference sequence). This CDR3 comprises 13 residues. The CDR3 DNA sequence: TGTGCTTTTGAACTTGTCACCACCGATAAACTCATCTTT. This sequence encodes CAFELVTTDKLIF.

There are a few counts of this clone. J is TRDJ1 and V is TRDV1; tentatively, D is TRDD3 (5 bases). From germline, CDR1 is TSWWSYY and CDR2 QGS. The CDR3 is 15 amino acids. V was pared by 1 base and J by 5 bases, with 14 bases between. CDR3 sequence reads: CALGERKTLGDKLIF. The CDR3 DNA reads as TGTGCTCTTGGGGAACGTAAAACGTTGGGGGATAAACTCATCTTT.

V gene TRDV1 combines with J gene TRDJ1; 8 nucleotides match TRDD3. This CDR3 is 21 amino acids long. Germline CDR1 reads TSWWSYY; CDR2 reads QGS. V dropped 1 base and J dropped 0; count of bases not matched to a gene: 19. CDR3 nucleotide sequence: TGTGCTCTTGGGGAACGATGTCCTAGTCCTACTGGGGGCCTGTACACCGATAAACTCATCTTT. Its protein is CALGERCPSPTGGLYTDKLIF.